The rows below give T cell receptor beta chains drawn from one sample of a study of blood T cell repertoires in COVID-19. Data came from immunoSEQ multiplex PCR; TCRdb stores just in-frame clones and leaves some out. The table has more than 85,000 clones, around 80% seen once. The source material was peripheral blood. Source of these receptors: a man in his 70s with acute or convalescent COVID-19. Each CDR3 is given with its conserved first and last residue. The order of the fields is V gene, J gene, D gene, clone size, CDR3 DNA, CDR3 protein. A D gene is named only where the DNA matches it firmly. Size is omitted from some rows. Given values are once, few, many or a class for expanded clones.

>TRBV21-1|TRBJ2-1|-|-
TGTGCCAGCAGAGACGGGGTAGCGGGCTCCTACAATGAGCAGTTCTTC
CASRDGVAGSYNEQFF
>TRBV9|TRBJ2-7|TRBD2|-
TGTGCCAGCAGCGTAGAAGGGAGGGGTGGTTACGAGCAGTACTTC
CASSVEGRGGYEQYF
>TRBV6-5|TRBJ1-1|-|few
TGTGCCACCGACGAGGGCGCGGAAACTGAAGCTTTCTTT
CATDEGAETEAFF
>TRBV18|TRBJ2-7|TRBD1|-
TGTGCCAGCTCACCAACTTGGACAGGGGGGAGGGAGCAGTACTTC
CASSPTWTGGREQYF
>TRBV7-6|TRBJ1-5|-|once
TGTGCCAGCAGCTCCGGCGGGGGAATCAATCAGCCCCAGCATTTT
CASSSGGGINQPQHF
>TRBV28|TRBJ2-5|-|-
TGTGCCAGCAGTCCCCTCCGGTACCAAGAGACCCAGTACTTC
CASSPLRYQETQYF
>TRBV4-2|TRBJ2-1|-|-
TGTGCCAGCAGCCAATTACAGGCCTACAATGAGCAGTTCTTC
CASSQLQAYNEQFF
>TRBV6-5|TRBJ2-1|-|-
TGTGCCAGCAGAGGGACTGGTTACAATGAGCAGTTCTTC
CASRGTGYNEQFF
>TRBV20-1|TRBJ2-1|TRBD2|-
TGCAGTGCTAGTCGTAGCGGGGGCCTCTCCTACAATGAGCAGTTCTTC
CSASRSGGLSYNEQFF
>TRBV7-3|TRBJ2-1|-|-
TGTGCCAGCAGCCTCGACAGGAACTACAATGAGCAGTTCTTC
CASSLDRNYNEQFF
>TRBV5-1|TRBJ2-5|-|-
TGCGCCAGCAGCTTGGGTGGCAGGGGACAAGAGACCCAGTACTTC
CASSLGGRGQETQYF
>TRBV7-2|TRBJ1-1|TRBD1|-
TGTGCCAGCAGGCGTGAACAGGGGGATGAAGCTTTCTTT
CASRREQGDEAFF
>TRBV9|TRBJ2-7|-|-
TGTGCCAGCAGCGTTGGCCTGCGGGAGCAGTACTTC
CASSVGLREQYF
>TRBV28|TRBJ1-4|-|-
TGTGCCAGCAGTTTCCCAGGGGCGGGCGAAAAACTGTTTTTT
CASSFPGAGEKLFF
>TRBV18|TRBJ2-5|TRBD1|-
TGTGCCAGCTCCCTGGACAGGGGGCGGGAGACCCAGTACTTC
CASSLDRGRETQYF
>TRBV6-1|TRBJ1-5|-|once
TGTGCCAGCAGTGAATTAGGGCAGGGCCCTAATCAGCCCCAGCATTTT
CASSELGQGPNQPQHF
>TRBV18|TRBJ2-6|-|-
TGTGCCAGCTCACCAACAGTATTCGTAAACTCTGGGGCCAACGTCCTGACTTTC
CASSPTVFVNSGANVLTF